This paragraph covers one T cell receptor beta chain sequence. In the original workflow: For nucleated cells, counts were estimated from reference gene primer amplification. The method was immunoSEQ multiplex PCR; TCRdb's version includes in-frame clones alone and lacks a portion of them. The DNA gave D and trimming, while V, J and clone size come from that table. The data show about 78,000 clones, with approximately 86% seen just once and about 5% held by the top ten. The data originate from a study of blood T cell repertoires in COVID-19. The overall study: Acute and convalescent COVID-19 samples came from the United States, Italy and Spain. PBMCs, B-cell-depleted T cells, or T cells provided the cDNA or gDNA that made up the material.

CDR3 length equals 14 residues. CDR1 and CDR2 from the germline V gene are MNHEY and SVGAGI. V lost 8 bases to trimming and J lost 4 bases, with 14 bases between them. The specimen sequenced was peripheral blood. This chain connects TRBV6-5 to TRBJ1-4; D might be TRBD1 (5 bases). The receptor was isolated from a man between 45 and 60 years old with active or convalescent COVID-19. The CDR3: CASFNRGGNEKLFF. CDR3 bases: TGTGCCAGCTTTAACCGGGGGGGTAATGAAAAACTGTTTTTT.